The 12 T cell receptor beta chains given below trace back to one sample, sequenced in a study of blood T cell repertoires in COVID-19. The assay was immunoSEQ multiplex PCR, and TCRdb's table has in-frame clones only and misses some. Of 300,000 to 450,000 clones listed, over 65% were seen once; the top ten hold 0.85% to 1.2%. The sample comprised peripheral blood. All receptors come from a human donor with acute or convalescent COVID-19. The donor label of this sample is uncertain.

The rearrangement uses TRBV18 and TRBJ1-2; 8 bases map to TRBD1. The CDR3 sequence is 16 residues long. Germline V lookup: CDR1 KGHSH, CDR2 LQKENI. V gave up 1 base and J gave up 4 bases; unmatched junction bases: 8. The DNA of the CDR3 is TGTGCCAGCTCACCACTCTCGGACAGGGTCGGCTATGGCTACACCTTC. Amino acid sequence: CASSPLSDRVGYGYTF. Full variable domain (missing parts from reference TRBV18 and TRBJ1-2): NAGVMQNPRHLVRRRGQEARLRCSPMKGHSHVYWYRQLPEEGLKFMVYLQKENIIDESGMPKERFSAEFPKEGPSILRIQQVVRGDSAAYFCASSPLSDRVGYGYTFGSGTRLTVV.

CDR3 bases: TGTGCCAGCAGCTTAGGACTATGGAGGAAGTTCTTC. Residues: CASSLGLWRKFF. The chain joins TRBV7-8 to TRBJ2-1; a possible D gene is TRBD2 (5 bases). CDR1 and CDR2 (germline): SGHVS, FQNEAQ. V gave up 1 base and J gave up 14 bases, with 12 bases separating them. The CDR3 extends over 12 amino acids.

This chain links TRBV6-5 with TRBJ1-2; 7 nucleotides agree with TRBD1. Germline V gene data show CDR1 as MNHEY and CDR2 as SVGAGI. Trimming cost V 4 bases and J 7 bases; bases outside gene matches: 12. The CDR3 runs to 15 residues. For the CDR3, the DNA is TGTGCCAGCAGTTCACATAGAGGGGGCCGGAGTGGCTACACCTTC. Its protein product is CASSSHRGGRSGYTF.

The chain joins TRBV11-3 to TRBJ1-1; the D gene is possibly TRBD1 (5 bases). Germline CDR1 reads SGHNT; CDR2 reads YENEEA. The V end was cut by 3 bases, the J end by 2 bases, with 7 bases between. The CDR3 consists of 13 residues. For the CDR3, the DNA is TGTGCCAGCAGCTTCGGGGGAAACACTGAAGCTTTCTTT. It codes for CASSFGGNTEAFF.

This chain connects TRBV3-1 (or the pseudogene TRBV3-2) to TRBJ1-1; 8 bases align to TRBD1. Germline V CDR1 and CDR2: LGHDT, YNNKEL (reference sequence). Trimming at V came to 6 bases and at J to 5 bases, leaving 8 bases not matched to a gene. The CDR3 spans 14 residues. The CDR3 spells CASRAGGAKTEAFF. Written as DNA, the CDR3 is TGTGCCAGCAGGGCAGGGGGCGCGAAGACTGAAGCTTTCTTT.

This sequence joins TRBV10-3 and TRBJ1-2; D is uncertain. Germline lookup yields CDR1 ENHRY and CDR2 SYGVKD. Between the trimmed V and J ends, which lost 0 bases and 1 base, there was a span of 12 bases. The CDR3 totals 16 residues. Here the CDR3 DNA reads TGTGCCATCAGTGAGTCCTGGATAGCACTTAACTATGGCTACACCTTC. This gives the protein CAISESWIALNYGYTF.

The rearrangement links TRBV6-4 to TRBJ1-1, with 9 bases matching TRBD1. CDR3 length: 14 amino acids. Germline V gene lookup returns CDR1 MRHNA and CDR2 SNTAGT. V gave up 4 bases and J gave up 6 bases; unmatched junction bases: 6. CDR3 region: CASSAGQGISEAFF. As DNA, the CDR3 is TGTGCCAGCAGTGCAGGACAGGGGATCTCTGAAGCTTTCTTT.

This chain joins TRBV5-5 and TRBJ2-5, with 7 bases that match TRBD2. The CDR3 runs to 16 residues. V was pared by 0 bases and J by 2 bases, with 7 bases of the junction left unmatched. Per germline, CDR1 SGHKS and CDR2 YYEKEE (reference sequence). The CDR3 DNA sequence: TGTGCCAGCAGCTTGGGCCTAGCGGATTCTCAAGAGACCCAGTACTTC. Its protein product is CASSLGLADSQETQYF.

This clone was picked up one time. The rearrangement uses TRBV5-1 and TRBJ1-2; D gene uncertain. Germline V CDR1 and CDR2: SGHRS, YFSETQ. The V end was cut by 0 bases, the J end by 8 bases, with 8 bases between. The CDR3 contains 12 residues. This chain's CDR3 is CASSLVSEGYTF. CDR3 DNA: TGCGCCAGCAGCTTGGTCAGCGAAGGCTACACCTTC. The full variable domain, with the rest looked up from reference TRBV5-1 and TRBJ1-2, is KAGVTQTPRYLIKTRGQQVTLSCSPISGHRSVSWYQQTPGQGLQFLFEYFSETQRNKGNFPGRFSGRQFSNSRSEMNVSTLELGDSALYLCASSLVSEGYTFGSGTRLTVV.

This chain links TRBV5-1 with TRBJ1-2; TRBD1 agrees at 9 bases. The J segment lost 5 bases and the V segment lost 4 bases, leaving 6 bases of the junction unmatched. Germline assignment: CDR1 SGHRS and CDR2 YFSETQ. This CDR3 has 14 residues. The CDR3 loop is CASSNPGTGYGYTF. The CDR3 DNA reads TGCGCCAGCAGCAACCCCGGGACAGGGTATGGCTACACCTTC.

This clone was counted a few times. The V call is TRBV10-2, the J call TRBJ1-5, with D perhaps matching TRBD1 (6 bases). Between the trimmed V and J ends, which lost 5 bases and 3 bases, there was a span of 23 bases. Germline V gene sequence: CDR1 WSHSY, CDR2 SAAADI. This CDR3 contains 18 residues. This CDR3 reads CASSYGTPSRGYNQPQHF. The CDR3 nucleotides are TGCGCCAGCAGTTATGGGACACCTTCTCGCGGGTACAATCAGCCCCAGCATTTT.

For the CDR3, the DNA is TGCAGCGTTGTGCCCACTAGCGGGAGTATGAACGAGCAGTACTTC. Translated: CSVVPTSGSMNEQYF. The chain combines TRBV29-1 with TRBJ2-7, with 11 bases identical to TRBD2. The V gene end was trimmed by 4 bases and the J gene end by 5 bases; junction bases not matched to a gene: 10. The CDR3 has 15 residues. Germline CDR1 is SQVTM and CDR2 is ANQGSEA.